The 18 T cell receptor beta chains listed next were all sequenced from one sample in a study of blood T cell repertoires in COVID-19. The assay was immunoSEQ multiplex PCR, and TCRdb's table has in-frame clones only and misses some. The sample includes around 84,000 clones, 70% to 85% of them seen just once. Sequencing was carried out using peripheral blood. The receptors originated from a middle-aged man with active or convalescent COVID-19.

This chain links TRBV7-8 with TRBJ2-7; 7 bases are shared with TRBD1. The CDR3 totals 14 residues. Germline V gene data show CDR1 as SGHVS and CDR2 as FQNEAQ. With V trimmed by 5 bases and J by 0 bases, 4 bases remained unmatched. CDR3 DNA: TGTGCCAGCAGCCCCGGGGACAGCTCCTACGAGCAGTACTTC. Its translation: CASSPGDSSYEQYF.

This clone was seen only a few times. This chain joins TRBV19 and TRBJ1-1; D call uncertain. V dropped 5 bases and J dropped 1 base, with 11 bases sitting between them. Germline V CDR1 and CDR2: LNHDA, SQIVND (reference sequence). This CDR3 has 14 residues. The CDR3 reads CASSRFTPNTEAFF. CDR3 DNA: TGTGCCAGTAGTCGATTCACACCGAACACTGAAGCTTTCTTT.

V is TRBV24-1 and J is TRBJ2-1; a possible D gene is TRBD2 (6 bases). The V end was cut by 4 bases, the J end by 13 bases, with 13 bases between. CDR1 and CDR2 (germline): KGHDR, SFDVKD. This CDR3 contains 12 residues. The CDR3 protein is CATSDPTSPQFF. The CDR3 region has the DNA TGTGCCACCAGTGACCCAACTAGCCCCCAGTTCTTC.

The chain links TRBV7-9 to TRBJ1-5; no definite D call. This CDR3 region has 13 residues. Trimming stripped 1 base from V and 7 bases from J, with 8 bases between. CDR1 and CDR2 (germline): SEHNR, FQNEAQ (reference sequence). The DNA for the CDR3 is TGTGCCAGCAGCTTAGGCCTCGGGCAGCCCCAGCATTTT. It codes for CASSLGLGQPQHF.

The chain is built from TRBV5-1 and TRBJ1-1; 8 nucleotides line up with TRBD1. CDR1 is SGHRS and CDR2 is YFSETQ in the germline V gene. The CDR3 extends over 16 amino acids. The junction had 8 bases not matched to a gene; V was cut back by 0 bases and J by 4 bases. CDR3: CASSLGPTGEGTEAFF. The CDR3 coding sequence is TGCGCCAGCAGCTTGGGCCCGACAGGGGAGGGCACTGAAGCTTTCTTT.

J is TRBJ2-2 and V is TRBV27, with D possibly being TRBD1 (5 bases). This CDR3 has 18 residues. Deletions cut 4 bases from V and 4 bases from J, with 22 bases between. Germline lookup yields CDR1 MNHEY and CDR2 SMNVEV (reference sequence). CDR3 DNA sequence: TGTGCCAGCAGTTATCTCCGAACAGGATCTCTCATCACCGGGGAGCTGTTTTTT. This gives the protein CASSYLRTGSLITGELFF.

The chain uses TRBV6-5 and TRBJ1-1; 8 bases map to TRBD1. V was pared by 7 bases and J by 2 bases, with 9 bases of the junction left unmatched. From germline, CDR1 is MNHEY and CDR2 SVGAGI. The CDR3 is 15 residues long. The CDR3 coding sequence is TGTGCCAGCAAGGACCCAGGGGGCGGAAACACTGAAGCTTTCTTT. Translating it yields CASKDPGGGNTEAFF.

The chain links TRBV2 to TRBJ2-3; 8 positions match TRBD1. CDR1 and CDR2 (germline): SNHLY, FYNNEI. Unmatched junction bases numbered 14, after V lost 10 bases and J lost 2 bases. The CDR3 is 16 residues long. The CDR3 sequence is CATTTGTGDFTDTQYF. For the CDR3, the DNA is TGTGCCACCACGACGGGGACAGGTGACTTCACAGATACGCAGTATTTT.

V and J are TRBV27 and TRBJ1-2, with TRBD1 matching 12 bases. The CDR3 consists of 18 residues. The ends lost 3 bases at V and 2 bases at J; junction bases unmatched: 10. CDR1 is MNHEY, CDR2 SMNVEV, per germline (reference sequence). The chain's CDR3 is CASSFRDRGRGENYGYTF. The CDR3 DNA reads TGTGCCAGCAGTTTCCGGGACAGGGGGCGCGGGGAGAACTATGGCTACACCTTC.

The rearrangement uses TRBV10-3 and TRBJ1-2, with TRBD1 identical over 9 bases. The V segment lost 0 bases and the J segment 4 bases; nucleotides outside the gene matches: 3. The CDR3 sequence is 15 residues long. Germline assignment: CDR1 ENHRY and CDR2 SYGVKD. The CDR3 reads CAISESWTGAYGYTF. The DNA of the CDR3 is TGTGCCATCAGTGAGTCGTGGACAGGGGCCTATGGCTACACCTTC.

V and J are TRBV7-3 and TRBJ2-1, with 8 bases lining up with TRBD2. V lost 5 bases, J lost 8 bases, and 5 bases stayed unmatched. This CDR3 is 13 amino acids long. Per germline, CDR1 SGHTA and CDR2 FQGTGA. The CDR3 spells CASSRGGRDEQFF. The CDR3 nucleotides read TGTGCCAGCAGCCGGGGGGGCCGCGATGAGCAGTTCTTC.

This rearrangement joins TRBV7-3 to TRBJ1-5; D gene uncertain. The CDR3 spans 15 residues. Trimming took 1 base from V and 1 from J, leaving 8 bases between them. Germline V CDR1 and CDR2: SGHTA, FQGTGA. The CDR3 is CASSLMAGSNQPQHF. The CDR3 nucleotides are TGTGCCAGCAGCTTAATGGCAGGAAGCAATCAGCCCCAGCATTTT.

The chain carries TRBV4-1 and TRBJ1-3, with TRBD1 as a possible D gene (6 bases). Looked up from germline, CDR1 is MGHRA and CDR2 is YSYEKL. This CDR3 has 19 amino acids. Trimming shortened V by 0 bases and J by 0 bases, and 18 bases separated the two germline ends. This CDR3 is CASSQERADRLPSGNTIYF. The CDR3 DNA follows: TGCGCCAGCAGCCAAGAGCGAGCCGACAGGCTGCCCTCTGGAAACACCATATATTTT.

The chain combines TRBV11-2 with TRBJ2-2, with 7 bases fitting TRBD2. The CDR3 has 16 residues. The V and J ends lost 1 base and 5 bases, in that order; junction bases with no gene match: 7. CDR1 is SGHAT, CDR2 FQNNGV, per germline. In DNA form, the CDR3 reads TGTGCCAGCAGCTTAGCTGGCGGGGGAGGGACCGGGGAGCTGTTTTTT. Protein sequence: CASSLAGGGGTGELFF.

This clone was seen ten or more times. The chain uses TRBV7-9 and TRBJ2-7, with 8 bases that match TRBD1. The junction had 11 bases not matched to a gene; V was cut back by 4 bases and J by 6 bases. Germline values: CDR1 SEHNR, CDR2 FQNEAQ (reference sequence). The CDR3 totals 15 residues. The DNA of the CDR3 is TGTGCCAGCAGCTCCGATTTACAGGGGGTGGTCGAGCAGTACTTC. Protein sequence: CASSSDLQGVVEQYF.

V usage is TRBV12-2 and J usage is TRBJ1-2; TRBD1, the table's D call, lacks a check against the DNA. TRBV12-2 is a documented pseudogene. The CDR3 spans 21 residues. This CDR3 is CASRSRGGAPDRASQTGGYTF. The CDR3 coding sequence is TGTGCAAGTCGCTCAAGAGGAGGCGCTCCGGACAGGGCCTCCCAGACCGGGGGCTACACCTTC.

The DNA for the CDR3 is TGTGCCACCAGTAGGGGGCGCGGGTCGGCCGGGGAGCTGTTTTTT. Protein: CATSRGRGSAGELFF. This chain connects TRBV24-1 to TRBJ2-2; 7 bases line up with TRBD1. V shed 6 bases, J shed 6 bases, and the junction held 9 bases outside the gene matches. The CDR3 loop spans 15 amino acids. CDR1 KGHDR and CDR2 SFDVKD come from the germline V gene.

The V and J genes are TRBV7-3 and TRBJ2-1; TRBD2 matches 10 bases. The CDR3 spans 22 residues. After removal of 1 base from V and 2 bases from J, the junction contained 20 bases not matched to a gene. Germline CDR1 reads SGHTA; CDR2 reads FQGTGA. In DNA, the CDR3 is TGTGCCAGCAGCTTAATATCCTCGGGTAGCGGGGGGAGACTGCTGCCCTACAATGAGCAGTTCTTC. Residues: CASSLISSGSGGRLLPYNEQFF.